The source of this T cell receptor beta chain is a study of blood T cell repertoires in COVID-19. Study-level background: Whether acute or convalescent, the COVID-19 samples came from the United States, Italy and Spain. PBMCs, B-cell-depleted T cells, or T cells were the source of the cDNA or gDNA that made up the material.

As processed by the authors: Estimation of nucleated cell counts relied on the amplification of reference gene primers. Generated by immunoSEQ multiplex PCR, the TCRdb table keeps only in-frame clones and is missing some. The V and J calls and clone size are taken from that table; D and trimming were inferred from the DNA. The sample yields 150,000 to 200,000 clones, around 80% seen once. This CDR3 has 14 residues. CDR1 and CDR2 from the germline V gene are SGHNT and YYREEE (reference sequence). The germline V and J ends were trimmed by 2 bases and 2 bases, with 10 bases remaining between them. Sequenced sample: peripheral blood. The chain links TRBV5-4 to TRBJ2-5, with a weak D call TRBD2 (5 bases). The sequence was obtained from a woman of 80 years or more with acute or convalescent COVID-19. In nucleotides, the CDR3 is TGTGCCAGCAGCTTAACCGGGAAACAAGAGACCCAGTACTTC. It translates to CASSLTGKQETQYF.